This T cell receptor beta chain emerged from a study of somatic mutations in cytotoxic T cells in rheumatoid arthritis. Study-level results: The study found no significant difference in CD8+ T-cell clonality between rheumatoid arthritis patients and age-matched healthy controls.

Generated by immunoSEQ multiplex PCR, the TCRdb table keeps only in-frame clones and is missing some. Of roughly 14,000 clones detected, around 77% appear once; the ten largest clones hold more than 15%. Regarding this clone: Its antigen remains unidentified.

Trimming removed 10 bases at V and 5 bases at J, with 24 bases between. Germline loops: CDR1 ENHRY, CDR2 SYGVKD. This CDR3 contains 17 residues. Source material: CD8+ T cells sorted from blood. The chain uses TRBV10-3 and TRBJ2-6, with D possibly being TRBD1 (6 bases). The receptor was derived from an adult with rheumatoid arthritis. The CDR3 bases are TGTGCCACCTTGACTGACAGGTTCGACGGAAGGGCCAACGTCCTGACTTTC. Translation: CATLTDRFDGRANVLTF.